Described below is a single T cell receptor beta chain sequence and its context. This entry is derived from a study of blood T cell repertoires in COVID-19. Sequenced by immunoSEQ multiplex PCR; TCRdb stores in-frame clones only, minus some. The repertoire holds roughly 49,000 clones, 85% to 90% seen once, with roughly a quarter in the top ten. V lost 6 bases and J lost 5, with 13 bases in between. This CDR3 is 14 amino acids long. Germline-derived CDR1 and CDR2 are MNHEY and SVGAGI. The chain links TRBV6-5 to TRBJ1-4, with D perhaps TRBD1 (6 bases). Sample: peripheral blood. This receptor was obtained from a human donor in a cohort sampled during active COVID-19. CDR3 in amino acids: CASSPGTSNEKLFF. CDR3 coding DNA: TGTGCCAGCAGCCCCGGGACAAGCAATGAAAAACTGTTTTTT.